This T cell receptor beta chain was recovered during a study of long-term antiretroviral therapy in people with HIV. General study points: Regardless of time point, clones expanded before ART dominated the repertoire.

The germline V gene encodes CDR1 SGHKS and CDR2 YYEKEE (reference sequence). Trimming took off 4 bases at V and 4 bases at J, with 21 bases between the two ends. The CDR3 sequence is 16 residues long. The libraries were made with immunoSEQ v3.0 at survey level. This table comes from immunoSEQ multiplex PCR, and its TCRdb copy is limited to in-frame clones, with some not included. The sample has some 33,000 clones; over 70% are singletons. Per donor, at least one pre-ART and at least two post-ART PBMC samples were obtained. Every one of the participants with HIV received treatment in the United States. As to this clone: Its specificity is unknown.

Sequenced material: unsorted PBMCs, taken 0.6 years after starting antiretroviral therapy. The V call is TRBV5-5, the J call TRBJ2-7, with D possibly matching TRBD2 (6 bases). This sequence originates from a man in his late teens or twenties with HIV. The DNA of the CDR3 is TGTGCCAGCAGCGAGTTAATCGGGACTGGATTATACGAGCAGTACTTC. Encoded protein: CASSELIGTGLYEQYF. The full variable domain, its missing parts supplied by reference TRBV5-5 and TRBJ2-7, is DAGVTQSPTHLIKTRGQQVTLRCSPISGHKSVSWYQQVLGQGPQFIFQYYEKEERGRGNFPDRFSARQFPNYSSELNVNALLLGDSALYLCASSELIGTGLYEQYFGPGTRLTVT.